The entry below gives a single T cell receptor beta chain sequence along with its context. Its binding antigen is unknown. Base-call qualities are not available, and no considerably larger clone is one nucleotide away. Libraries were built with 5' RACE. A second 7 to 11 cycle PCR used a sample-barcoded 5' primer and a J-beta primer mix. A unique molecular identifier was introduced onto each TCR beta cDNA molecule by a template-switch 5' adaptor carrying 12 random nucleotides. Each sample yielded at least 2.5 million CDR3-containing paired-end reads. All of the RNA was converted into first-strand cDNA using the Mint cDNA synthesis kit, with a TRBC-specific oligonucleotide serving as the primer. Following uracil-DNA glycosylase treatment, all cDNA underwent a first 18-cycle PCR with the universal primers M1SS and BC2_uni_R. In the authors' own workflow: Each sample was normalized by randomly selecting 1 million high-quality reads, each carrying a distinct molecular identifier. Reads with shared molecular identifiers were discarded instead of being binned into consensus sequences. MiTCR, with a Q25 quality threshold and the strictest error-elimination algorithm, was used for CDR3 identification, clonotype clustering and error correction. A nonparametric unseen species model with Euler transformation was used to estimate a lower bound on total TCR beta diversity. TCRdb reprocessing: public reads trimmed at Q25 with fastp, clones called with MiXCR, in-frame beta chains kept. When rows share a CDR3 protein, they turn into one entry using the most common DNA and genes. The V and J calls were determined by TCRdb, not by the authors. The sample yields some 1.8 million distinct CDR3 sequences; approximately 40% were counted once. The ten largest clonotypes hold roughly 23% of the sample.

The roughly 39 donors, aged about 6 to 95 years, were systemically healthy Caucasian individuals from Russia. Each donor gave ten milliliters of peripheral blood, collected into EDTA-treated Vacutainer tubes. PBMCs were isolated by Ficoll-Paque density-gradient centrifugation, with at least 7 million obtained per sample. Total RNA was extracted from PBMCs with Trizol reagent, with at least 6 micrograms obtained per sample. The percentages of naive CD45RAhigh/CD27high T cells were determined by flow cytometry on a PBMC aliquot from every donor. Relative to germline, V is 2 bases shorter and J is 8 bases shorter, with 18 bases between their ends. The CDR3 goes from the cysteine to the phenylalanine over 15 residues. Just CDR3 DNA is preserved here, 45 bases in frame from base 1. This sample is part of a study of blood T cells in healthy people across ages (dated by TCRdb to about 2015). For context, the study as a whole: In model experiments, template switching captured about one uniquely barcoded TCR beta cDNA molecule for every two T cells. To track age-related changes in TCR beta repertoire diversity, the study relied on deep sequencing normalized with unique cDNA molecular identifiers. Donors were grouped into four age groups: young (average roughly 15 years), middle-aged (39), aged (62) and long-lived (roughly 80). To avoid experimental bias, donors of different ages were spread randomly across the sequencing lanes. For two donors (one aged 18 to 30 and one aged 80 or older), the study analyzed two additional independent replicas of 1 million unique cDNA reads from the same blood draw. Broader findings and caveats from the paper: Since profiling was done on bulk unsorted PBMCs, naive and antigen-experienced compartments could not be conclusively compared. Compared with the aged group, the long-lived group had more naive CD4+ T cells, fewer expanded clones and increased TCR diversity, a pattern suggesting age selection. Donor CMV infection status was unknown, potentially confounding age-related changes in expanded clonotypes. A strong correlation was found between observed TCR beta diversity and the percentage of naive T cells measured by flow cytometry. Observed TCR beta diversity per million T cells fell roughly linearly with age, and a significant reduction was already apparent by age around 39. Total diversity estimates from one million sequenced T cells were considered lower bounds and underestimates.

The rearrangement combines TRBV12-3 or TRBV12-4 with TRBJ1-2; the D segment could be TRBD1, given 5 matching bases. The TCR sequence derives from a human donor in good health. Input material: blood. The CDR3 reads as follows: CASSLIQTDPSGYTF. At the DNA level, the sequence is TGTGCCAGCAGTTTAATCCAGACAGACCCATCCGGCTACACCTTC.